This T cell receptor (beta chain) was sequenced in a study of CD8 T cells in Susac syndrome. CDR3 length equals 15 residues. J lost 6 bases, V lost 2 bases, and 7 bases had no gene match. Germline loops: CDR1 MNHEY, CDR2 SVGEGT. RNA amounts of roughly 0.45 to 1 ug underwent reverse transcription with random hexamers. One entry per CDR3 protein, called by TCRdb with MiXCR from the immunoSEQ multiplex PCR reads. Among roughly 200,000 distinct CDR3 sequences, about 94% were seen once, and the ten largest hold over 0.08%. V is TRBV6-2 or TRBV6-3 and J is TRBJ2-1; TRBD2 matches at 7 bases. Sequenced input: CD4+ T cells from PBMCs. This sequence originates from a human donor in good health. The CDR3 loop is CASSYAGRAFNEQFF. CDR3 DNA sequence: TGTGCCAGCAGTTACGCGGGGAGGGCCTTCAATGAGCAGTTCTTC.